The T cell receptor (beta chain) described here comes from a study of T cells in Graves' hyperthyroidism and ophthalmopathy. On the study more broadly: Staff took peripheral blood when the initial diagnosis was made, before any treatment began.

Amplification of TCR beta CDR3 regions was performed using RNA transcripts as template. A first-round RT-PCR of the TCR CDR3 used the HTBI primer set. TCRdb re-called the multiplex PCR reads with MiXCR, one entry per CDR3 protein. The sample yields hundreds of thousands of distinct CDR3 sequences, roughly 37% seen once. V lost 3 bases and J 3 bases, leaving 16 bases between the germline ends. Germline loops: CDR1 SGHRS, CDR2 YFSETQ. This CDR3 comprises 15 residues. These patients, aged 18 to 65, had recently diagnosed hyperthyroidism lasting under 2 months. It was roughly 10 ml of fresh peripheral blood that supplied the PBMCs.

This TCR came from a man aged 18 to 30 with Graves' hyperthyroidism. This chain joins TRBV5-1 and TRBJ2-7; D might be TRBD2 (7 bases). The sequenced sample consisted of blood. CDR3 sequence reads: CASSSVGGPLYEQYF. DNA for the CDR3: TGCGCCAGCAGCTCGGTCGGGGGGCCCCTCTACGAGCAGTACTTC.